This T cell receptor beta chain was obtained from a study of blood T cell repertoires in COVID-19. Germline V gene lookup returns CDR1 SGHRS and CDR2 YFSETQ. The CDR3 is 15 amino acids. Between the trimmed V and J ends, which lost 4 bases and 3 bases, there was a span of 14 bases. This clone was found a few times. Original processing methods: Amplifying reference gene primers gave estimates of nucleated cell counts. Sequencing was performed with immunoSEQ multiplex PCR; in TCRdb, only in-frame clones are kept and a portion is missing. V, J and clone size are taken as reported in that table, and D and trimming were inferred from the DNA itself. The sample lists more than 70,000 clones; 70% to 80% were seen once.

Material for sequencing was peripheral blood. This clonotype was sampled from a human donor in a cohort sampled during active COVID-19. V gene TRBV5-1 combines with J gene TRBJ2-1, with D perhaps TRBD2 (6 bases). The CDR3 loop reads CASSAAGGIYNEQFF. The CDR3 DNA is TGCGCCAGCAGCGCTGCCGGGGGAATCTACAATGAGCAGTTCTTC.